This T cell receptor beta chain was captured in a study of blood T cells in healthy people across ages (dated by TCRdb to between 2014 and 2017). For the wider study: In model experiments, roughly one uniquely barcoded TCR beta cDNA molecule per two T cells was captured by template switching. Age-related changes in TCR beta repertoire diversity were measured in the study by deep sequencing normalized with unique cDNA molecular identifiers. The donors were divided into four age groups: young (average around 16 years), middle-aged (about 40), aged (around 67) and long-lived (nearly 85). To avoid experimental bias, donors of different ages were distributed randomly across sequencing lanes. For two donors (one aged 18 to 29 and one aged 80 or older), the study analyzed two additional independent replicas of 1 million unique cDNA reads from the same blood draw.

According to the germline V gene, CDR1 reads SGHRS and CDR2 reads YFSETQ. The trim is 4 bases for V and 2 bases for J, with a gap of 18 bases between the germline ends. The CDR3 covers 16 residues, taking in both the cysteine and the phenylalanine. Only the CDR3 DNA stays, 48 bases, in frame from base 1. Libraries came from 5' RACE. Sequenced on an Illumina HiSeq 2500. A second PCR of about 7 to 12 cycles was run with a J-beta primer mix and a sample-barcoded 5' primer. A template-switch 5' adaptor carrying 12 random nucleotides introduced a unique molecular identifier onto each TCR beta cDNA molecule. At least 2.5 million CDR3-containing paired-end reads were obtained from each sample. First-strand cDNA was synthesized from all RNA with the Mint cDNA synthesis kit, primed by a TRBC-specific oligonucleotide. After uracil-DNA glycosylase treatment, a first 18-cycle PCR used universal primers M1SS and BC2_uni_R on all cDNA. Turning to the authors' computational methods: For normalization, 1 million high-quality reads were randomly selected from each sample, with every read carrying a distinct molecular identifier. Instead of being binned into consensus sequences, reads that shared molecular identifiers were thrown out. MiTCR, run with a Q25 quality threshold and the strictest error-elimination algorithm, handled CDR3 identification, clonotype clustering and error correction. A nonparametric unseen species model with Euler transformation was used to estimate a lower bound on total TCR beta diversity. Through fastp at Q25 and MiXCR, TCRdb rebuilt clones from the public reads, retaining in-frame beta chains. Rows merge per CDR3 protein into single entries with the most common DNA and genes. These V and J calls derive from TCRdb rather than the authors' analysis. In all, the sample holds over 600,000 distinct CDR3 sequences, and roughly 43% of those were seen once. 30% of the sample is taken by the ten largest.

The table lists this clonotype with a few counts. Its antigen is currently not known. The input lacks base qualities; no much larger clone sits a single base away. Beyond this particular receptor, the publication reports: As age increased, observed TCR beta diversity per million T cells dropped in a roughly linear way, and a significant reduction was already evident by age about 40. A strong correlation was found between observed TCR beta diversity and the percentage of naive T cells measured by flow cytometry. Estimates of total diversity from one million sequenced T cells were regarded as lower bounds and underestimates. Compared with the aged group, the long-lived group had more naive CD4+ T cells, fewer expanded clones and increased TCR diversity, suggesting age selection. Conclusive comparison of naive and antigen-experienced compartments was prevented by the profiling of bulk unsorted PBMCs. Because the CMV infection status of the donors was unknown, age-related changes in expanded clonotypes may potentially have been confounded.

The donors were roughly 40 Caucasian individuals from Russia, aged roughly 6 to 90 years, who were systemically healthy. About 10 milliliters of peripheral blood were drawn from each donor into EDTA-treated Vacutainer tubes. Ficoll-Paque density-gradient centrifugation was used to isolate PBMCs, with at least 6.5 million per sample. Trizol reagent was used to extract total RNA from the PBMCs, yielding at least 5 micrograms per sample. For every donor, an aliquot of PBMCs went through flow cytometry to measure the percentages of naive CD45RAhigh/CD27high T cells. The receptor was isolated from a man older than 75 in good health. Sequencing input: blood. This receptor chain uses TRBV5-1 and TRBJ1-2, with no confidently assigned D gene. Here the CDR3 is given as CASSPEGGRLNYGYTF. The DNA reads TGCGCCAGCAGCCCCGAGGGAGGCAGATTGAACTATGGCTACACCTTC.